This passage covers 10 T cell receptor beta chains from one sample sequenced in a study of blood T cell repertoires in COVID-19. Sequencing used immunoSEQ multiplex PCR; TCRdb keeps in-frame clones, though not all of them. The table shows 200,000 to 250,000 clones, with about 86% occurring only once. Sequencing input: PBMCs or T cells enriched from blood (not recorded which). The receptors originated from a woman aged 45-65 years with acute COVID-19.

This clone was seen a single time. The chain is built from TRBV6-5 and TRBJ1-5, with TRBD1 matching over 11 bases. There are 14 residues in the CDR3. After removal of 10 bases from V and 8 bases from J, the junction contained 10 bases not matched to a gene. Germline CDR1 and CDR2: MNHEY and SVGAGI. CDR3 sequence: CAISRDRGTKPQHF. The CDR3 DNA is TGTGCCATTTCTAGGGACAGGGGGACGAAGCCCCAGCATTTT.

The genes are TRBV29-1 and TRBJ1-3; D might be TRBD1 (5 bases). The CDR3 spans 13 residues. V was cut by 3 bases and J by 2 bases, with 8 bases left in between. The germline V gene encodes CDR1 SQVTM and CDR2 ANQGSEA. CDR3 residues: CSVDQGAGNTIYF. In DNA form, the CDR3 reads TGCAGCGTTGATCAAGGGGCTGGAAACACCATATATTTT. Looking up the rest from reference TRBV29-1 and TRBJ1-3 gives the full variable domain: SAVISQKPSRDICQRGTSLTIQCQVDSQVTMMFWYRQQPGQSLTLIATANQGSEATYESGFVIDKFPISRPNLTFSTLTVSNMSPEDSSIYLCSVDQGAGNTIYFGEGSWLTVV.

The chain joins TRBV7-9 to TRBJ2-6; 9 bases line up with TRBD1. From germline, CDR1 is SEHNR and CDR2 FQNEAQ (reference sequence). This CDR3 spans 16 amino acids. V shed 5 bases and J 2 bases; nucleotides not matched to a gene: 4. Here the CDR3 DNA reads TGTGCCAGCAGCATAACAGGGGGCCCTGGGGCCAACGTCCTGACTTTC. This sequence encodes CASSITGGPGANVLTF.

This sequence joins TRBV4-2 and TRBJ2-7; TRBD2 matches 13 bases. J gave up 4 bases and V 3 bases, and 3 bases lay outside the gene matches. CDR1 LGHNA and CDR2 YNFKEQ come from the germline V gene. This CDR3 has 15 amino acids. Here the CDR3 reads CASSQGLAGLYEQYF. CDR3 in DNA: TGTGCCAGCAGCCAGGGACTAGCGGGATTATACGAGCAGTACTTC.

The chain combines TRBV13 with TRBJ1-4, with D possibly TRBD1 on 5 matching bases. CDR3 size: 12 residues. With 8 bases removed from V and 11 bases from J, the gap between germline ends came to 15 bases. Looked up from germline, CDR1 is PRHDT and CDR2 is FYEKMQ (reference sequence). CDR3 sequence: CASQNLGGKLFF. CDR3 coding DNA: TGTGCCAGCCAAAACCTTGGGGGGAAACTGTTTTTT. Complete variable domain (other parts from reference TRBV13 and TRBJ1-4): AAGVIQSPRHLIKEKRETATLKCYPIPRHDTVYWYQQGPGQDPQFLISFYEKMQSDKGSIPDRFSAQQFSDYHSELNMSSLELGDSALYFCASQNLGGKLFFGSGTQLSVL.

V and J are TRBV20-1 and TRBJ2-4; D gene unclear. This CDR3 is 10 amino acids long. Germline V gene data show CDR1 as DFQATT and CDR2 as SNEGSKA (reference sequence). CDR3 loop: CSVAKNIQYF. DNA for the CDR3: TGCAGCGTGGCCAAAAACATTCAGTACTTC.

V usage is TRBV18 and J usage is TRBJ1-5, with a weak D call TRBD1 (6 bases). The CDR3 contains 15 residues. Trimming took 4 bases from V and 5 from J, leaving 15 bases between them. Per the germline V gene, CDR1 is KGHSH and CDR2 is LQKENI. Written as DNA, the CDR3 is TGTGCCAGCTCACTTCATCAGGGGTATGATCAGCCCCAGCATTTT. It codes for CASSLHQGYDQPQHF.

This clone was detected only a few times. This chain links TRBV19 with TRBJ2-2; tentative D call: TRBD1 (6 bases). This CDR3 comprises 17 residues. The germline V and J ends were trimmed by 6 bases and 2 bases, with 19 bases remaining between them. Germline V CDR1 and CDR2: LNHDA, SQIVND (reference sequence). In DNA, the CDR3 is TGTGCCAGTAGGAAAAGGGGGACATCTGCTAACACCGGGGAGCTGTTTTTT. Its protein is CASRKRGTSANTGELFF.

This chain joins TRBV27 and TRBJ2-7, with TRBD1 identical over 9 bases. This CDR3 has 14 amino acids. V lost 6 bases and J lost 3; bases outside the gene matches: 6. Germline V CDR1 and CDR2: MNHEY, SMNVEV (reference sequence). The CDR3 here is CASRRSGQGYEQYF. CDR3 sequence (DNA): TGTGCCAGCAGAAGATCGGGACAGGGCTACGAGCAGTACTTC.

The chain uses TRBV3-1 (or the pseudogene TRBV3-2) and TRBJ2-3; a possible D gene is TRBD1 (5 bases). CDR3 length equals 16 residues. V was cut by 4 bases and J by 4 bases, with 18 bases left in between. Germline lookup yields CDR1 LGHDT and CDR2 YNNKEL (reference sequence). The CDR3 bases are TGTGCCAGCAGCCCCAGAATGACAGTCGGCGCAGATACGCAGTATTTT. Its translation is CASSPRMTVGADTQYF.